The entry below describes one TCR beta chain. Its cognate antigen is unknown. Indicated time point: cycle 4 day 1 (C4D1), after more than five weeks of nivolumab. Brentuximab vedotin exposure varied, and every patient relapsed after autologous stem cell transplantation. This entry belongs to a study of PD-1 blockade in classical Hodgkin lymphoma. Whole-study results and caveats: CD4+ TCR diversity climbed significantly by C4D1, unlike CD8+ TCR diversity.

Using immunoSEQ multiplex PCR, the repertoire was profiled, and TCRdb retains in-frame clones only, with some absent. Of tens of thousands of clones listed, more than 90% are singletons. The sequencing used peripheral blood mononuclear cells (PBMCs), collected before the fourth cycle of nivolumab. This receptor was identified in a human donor with classical Hodgkin lymphoma.

CDR3 DNA sequence: TGTGCCGGCTCCGAAGGCGGCGGGGAGCTGTTTTTT. It specifies CAGSEGGGELFF. The genes are TRBV6-6 and TRBJ2-2; the D is unclear. V gave up 11 bases and J gave up 7 bases, with 14 bases separating them. The CDR3 extends over 12 amino acids. The V gene's germline CDR1 is MNHNY and CDR2 SVGAGI (reference sequence).